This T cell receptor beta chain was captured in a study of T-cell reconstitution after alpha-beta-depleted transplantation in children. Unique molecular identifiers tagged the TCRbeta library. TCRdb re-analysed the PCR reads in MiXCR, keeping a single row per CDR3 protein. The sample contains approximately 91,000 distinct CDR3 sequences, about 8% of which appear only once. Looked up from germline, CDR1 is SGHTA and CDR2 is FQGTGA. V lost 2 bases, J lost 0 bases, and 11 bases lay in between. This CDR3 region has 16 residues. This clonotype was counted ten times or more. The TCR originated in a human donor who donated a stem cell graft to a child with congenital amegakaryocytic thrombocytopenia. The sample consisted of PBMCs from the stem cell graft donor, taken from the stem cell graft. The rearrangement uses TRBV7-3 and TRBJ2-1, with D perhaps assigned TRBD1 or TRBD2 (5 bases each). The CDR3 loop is CASSLGAGSSYNEQFF. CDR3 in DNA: TGTGCCAGCAGCTTAGGGGCAGGGAGCTCCTACAATGAGCAGTTCTTC.